One and the same sample provided the 29 T cell receptor beta chains below, sequenced in a study of regulatory T cells in long-lasting Graves disease. Through Arm-PCR of CDR3 regions and iRepertoire HTBI primers, TCR beta libraries were built. Each CDR3 protein gets one entry after TCRdb re-called the multiplex PCR reads with MiXCR. The sample consists of 700,000 or so distinct CDR3 sequences, 30% of them appearing once. Sample time point: persistent/refractory GD, antithyroid drugs over 5 years with positive TRAb. PBMC-extracted RNA yielded the TCR library. The starting material was peripheral blood mononuclear cells (PBMCs), obtained when the disease was refractory, from a patient treated with antithyroid drugs. The receptor set was obtained from a female donor with Graves disease.

This clonotype came up many times. The V gene is TRBV12-3 or TRBV12-4, the J gene TRBJ1-3; D gene ambiguous. The CDR3 spans 12 residues. Between the trimmed V and J ends, which lost 6 bases and 1 base, there was a span of 4 bases. The CDR3 DNA sequence: TGTGCCAGCAGCTTATCTGGAAACACCATATATTTT. This codes for CASSLSGNTIYF.

This clonotype has a count of ten or more. The chain combines TRBV12-3 or TRBV12-4 with TRBJ1-2, with D unclear. This CDR3 is built from 15 residues. The V end lost 3 bases, the J end lost 9 bases, and 20 bases lay between the germline ends. Written as DNA, the CDR3 is TGTGCCAGCAGTTTTAATTCCGGGCAGCCTGGAAGCTACACCTTC. This translates into CASSFNSGQPGSYTF.

V usage is TRBV2 and J usage is TRBJ2-2; weak D call: TRBD1 (5 bases). The CDR3 has 12 residues. Germline CDR1 is SNHLY and CDR2 is FYNNEI. Trimming cost V 6 bases and J 3 bases, with 5 bases left between them. The CDR3 sequence: CASRQDTGELFF. The CDR3 DNA follows: TGTGCCAGCAGACAGGACACCGGGGAGCTGTTTTTT.

The table lists this clonotype with a few counts. The V and J genes are TRBV20-1 and TRBJ2-1; TRBD2 matches 8 bases. The CDR3 has 14 residues. V was clipped by 5 bases and J by 3 bases; unmatched bases: 6. Germline loops: CDR1 DFQATT, CDR2 SNEGSKA (reference sequence). This CDR3 reads CSALEAGGYNEQFF. In nucleotides, the CDR3 is TGCAGTGCTCTGGAGGCGGGGGGCTACAATGAGCAGTTCTTC.

V usage is TRBV20-1 and J usage is TRBJ1-4; 8 nucleotides align to TRBD1. V lost 1 base to trimming and J lost 8 bases; unmatched junction nucleotides: 9. Per germline, CDR1 DFQATT and CDR2 SNEGSKA (reference sequence). The CDR3 spans 15 residues. The DNA of the CDR3 is TGCAGTGCTAGAGTTTTATCGACAGGGGCGGAAAAACTGTTTTTT. It yields the protein CSARVLSTGAEKLFF.

The chain employs TRBV29-1 and TRBJ1-3; 7 bases align to TRBD1. Germline CDR1 reads SQVTM; CDR2 reads ANQGSEA. J gave up 1 base and V 7 bases, and 7 bases lay outside the gene matches. The CDR3 is 14 amino acids. The DNA of the CDR3 is TGCAGCGGCAGACAGGGAGGATCTGGAAACACCATATATTTT. This codes for CSGRQGGSGNTIYF.

There are a few counts of this clonotype. The chain recombines TRBV3-1 with TRBJ1-6, with no clear D. V lost 0 bases and J lost 6, with 3 bases in between. The CDR3 has 13 amino acids. CDR1 is LGHDT and CDR2 is YNNKEL in the germline V gene (reference sequence). CDR3 in amino acids: CASSQDSNSPLHF. CDR3 bases: TGTGCCAGCAGCCAAGACAGTAATTCACCCCTCCACTTT.

This clonotype was observed at least ten times. J is TRBJ1-2 and V is TRBV6-1; 8 nucleotides agree with TRBD1. Germline-derived CDR1 and CDR2 are MNHNS and SASEGT. Trimming cost V 4 bases and J 7 bases; bases outside gene matches: 5. The CDR3 contains 13 residues. The CDR3 here is CASSATGVRGYTF. The CDR3 DNA reads as TGTGCCAGCAGTGCGACAGGGGTCCGTGGCTACACCTTC.

The chain carries TRBV20-1 and TRBJ2-7; 14 bases align to TRBD2. Germline V gene lookup returns CDR1 DFQATT and CDR2 SNEGSKA (reference sequence). The J segment lost 5 bases and the V segment lost 3 bases, leaving 6 bases of the junction unmatched. This CDR3 region has 15 residues. The CDR3 DNA is TGCAGTGCTAGCAGACTAGCGGGAGGGCCCGACGAGCAGTACTTC. Residues: CSASRLAGGPDEQYF.

V is TRBV11-3 and J is TRBJ2-7; possible D gene TRBD2, 6 bases. Per germline, CDR1 SGHNT and CDR2 YENEEA. Trimming took off 5 bases at V and 1 base at J, with 9 bases between the two ends. The CDR3 sequence is 13 residues long. The CDR3 loop reads CASSVEGSYEQYF. The CDR3 region has the DNA TGTGCCAGCAGCGTGGAGGGATCCTACGAGCAGTACTTC. The variable domain in full, with the rest retrieved from reference TRBV11-3 and TRBJ2-7, is EAGVVQSPRYKIIEKKQPVAFWCNPISGHNTLYWYLQNLGQGPELLIRYENEEAVDDSQLPKDRFSAERLKGVDSTLKIQPAELGDSAVYLCASSVEGSYEQYFGPGTRLTVT.

The genes are TRBV5-1 and TRBJ1-2, with 8 bases aligning to TRBD1. The CDR3 consists of 15 residues. Trimming cost V 3 bases and J 4 bases; bases outside gene matches: 8. Germline CDR1 reads SGHRS; CDR2 reads YFSETQ. CDR3 coding DNA: TGCGCCAGCAGCTCGGACAGGGAGAGTGTCTATGGCTACACCTTC. As protein: CASSSDRESVYGYTF.

In DNA, the CDR3 is TGTGCCAGCAGTTTACCGGGACAGACTAACAGTAGCTCCTATAATTCACCCCTCCACTTT. The encoded protein is CASSLPGQTNSSSYNSPLHF. The chain has TRBV28 and TRBJ1-6; TRBD1 matches at 7 bases. This CDR3 region has 20 residues. CDR1 and CDR2 from the germline V gene are MDHEN and SYDVKM. Trimming took 2 bases from V and 0 from J; bases not matched to a gene: 13. Complete variable domain (other parts from reference TRBV28 and TRBJ1-6): DVKVTQSSRYLVKRTGEKVFLECVQDMDHENMFWYRQDPGLGLRLIYFSYDVKMKEKGDIPEGYSVSREKKERFSLILESASTNQTSMYLCASSLPGQTNSSSYNSPLHFGNGTRLTVT.

V is TRBV6-2 or TRBV6-3 and J is TRBJ1-2; TRBD1 agrees at 7 bases. The CDR3 runs 18 residues. The junction had 17 bases not matched to a gene; V was cut back by 4 bases and J by 3 bases. Per the germline V gene, CDR1 is MNHEY and CDR2 is SVGEGT. For the CDR3, the DNA is TGTGCCAGCAGTTTTAAGGGGGCCGGGACCCCGGGAGACTATGGCTACACCTTC. Its translation: CASSFKGAGTPGDYGYTF.

The chain uses TRBV6-1 and TRBJ2-1; the match to TRBD2 covers 10 bases. Germline V gene lookup returns CDR1 MNHNS and CDR2 SASEGT. This CDR3 contains 17 residues. The V and J ends lost 4 bases and 2 bases, in that order; junction bases with no gene match: 8. CDR3 coding DNA: TGTGCCAGCAGTGTTAATTTAGCGGGAGGCACCTACAATGAGCAGTTCTTC. This gives the protein CASSVNLAGGTYNEQFF.

V is TRBV5-6 and J is TRBJ1-4; possible D gene TRBD1, 6 bases. With 2 bases removed from V and 8 bases from J, the gap between germline ends came to 19 bases. There are 16 residues in the CDR3. Germline CDR1 reads SGHDT; CDR2 reads YYEEEE. DNA of the CDR3: TGTGCCAGCAGCTTCCGCGGGACACCTTTTAGAGAAAAACTGTTTTTT. This sequence encodes CASSFRGTPFREKLFF.

This chain links TRBV7-6 with TRBJ1-1; tentatively, D is TRBD1 (6 bases). The CDR3 covers 14 residues. V was trimmed by 5 bases and J by 1 base, leaving 11 bases between them. Germline V gives CDR1 SGHVS, CDR2 FNYEAQ. The CDR3 nucleotides read TGTGCCAGCAGCACCGGACAGCAGAACACTGAAGCTTTCTTT. Its translation: CASSTGQQNTEAFF.

This clonotype was observed a handful of times. This chain links TRBV12-5 with TRBJ1-5; 8 bases line up with TRBD1. The CDR3 covers 16 residues. Germline trimming cut 1 base from V and 1 base from J; bases unmatched to any gene: 3. Germline V lookup: CDR1 LGHNT, CDR2 FRNRAP. This CDR3 reads CASGLDDRGSNQPQHF. Written as DNA, the CDR3 is TGTGCTAGTGGTTTGGATGACAGGGGAAGCAATCAGCCCCAGCATTTT.

In its sample, this clonotype was seen a few times. The chain employs TRBV24-1 and TRBJ1-5; tentative D call: TRBD1 (5 bases). The V gene lost 5 bases and the J gene lost 2 bases, with 18 bases spanning the gap. This CDR3 has 17 amino acids. CDR1 KGHDR and CDR2 SFDVKD come from the germline V gene. Here the CDR3 DNA reads TGTGCCACCAGTGGGGGGTATTGGGCTGGTGGCAATCAGCCCCAGCATTTT. It encodes CATSGGYWAGGNQPQHF.

V and J are TRBV12-3 or TRBV12-4 and TRBJ2-4; 13 bases match TRBD2. There are 18 residues in the CDR3. With 3 bases clipped from V and 0 bases from J, the junction kept 5 bases outside the gene matches. The CDR3 spells CASSLGTSGNKAKNIQYF. CDR3 DNA sequence: TGTGCCAGCAGTTTGGGGACTAGCGGGAACAAAGCCAAAAACATTCAGTACTTC.

The chain uses TRBV11-2 and TRBJ2-7; a weak D match, TRBD2 (6 bases). In germline, CDR1 is SGHAT, CDR2 FQNNGV. The CDR3 loop spans 14 amino acids. The V and J ends lost 5 bases and 6 bases respectively, with 17 bases between them. CDR3 loop: CASSNLAEGFEQYF. In DNA form, the CDR3 reads TGTGCCAGCAGCAATTTAGCGGAAGGGTTCGAGCAGTACTTC.

This clonotype has more than one count but fewer than ten. The chain is built from TRBV13 and TRBJ2-7; D is possibly TRBD1 (5 bases). With 4 bases removed from V and 6 bases from J, the gap between germline ends came to 22 bases. There are 16 residues in the CDR3. Per germline, CDR1 PRHDT and CDR2 FYEKMQ (reference sequence). The CDR3 loop reads CASSSIQAGGWGEQYF. The DNA for the CDR3 is TGTGCCAGCAGCTCAATACAGGCCGGCGGATGGGGCGAGCAGTACTTC.

This clonotype was counted a few times. Here the CDR3 DNA reads TGTGCCAGCAGTTACTCGTATTCTACCTCCTACGAGCAGTACTTC. Translation: CASSYSYSTSYEQYF. The chain links TRBV6-5 to TRBJ2-7; D uncertain. Germline V gene sequence: CDR1 MNHEY, CDR2 SVGAGI. V was cut by 0 bases and J by 0 bases, with 9 bases left in between. The CDR3 is 15 amino acids.

The chain combines TRBV20-1 with TRBJ1-6, with a possible D match to TRBD1 (5 bases). The CDR3 is 16 residues long. CDR1 DFQATT and CDR2 SNEGSKA come from the germline V gene (reference sequence). V lost 5 bases to trimming and J lost 6 bases, with 20 bases between them. CDR3 nucleotide sequence: TGCAGTGCTCCCCGGCCAGGGTTCGATGGTAATTCACCCCTCCACTTT. Its protein product is CSAPRPGFDGNSPLHF.

This clonotype was observed a single time. The J gene is TRBJ1-2, the V gene TRBV20-1; no definite D call. V was pared by 1 base and J by 0 bases, with 9 bases between. The CDR3 runs 14 residues. Germline CDR1 DFQATT, CDR2 SNEGSKA (reference sequence). The CDR3 coding sequence is TGCAGTGCTAGAGGCCCGGTGACTAACTATGGCTACACCTTC. This codes for CSARGPVTNYGYTF.

The chain has TRBV30 and TRBJ2-7, with D possibly being TRBD2 (6 bases). This CDR3 contains 13 residues. The V gene lost 4 bases and the J gene lost 4 bases, with 14 bases spanning the gap. The V gene's germline CDR1 is GTSNPN and CDR2 SVGIG (reference sequence). CDR3 bases: TGTGCCTGGACACGGGAGCCAGGTTACGAGCAGTACTTC. The encoded protein is CAWTREPGYEQYF.

The sample holds a few counts of this clonotype. This chain links TRBV19 with TRBJ2-7; the D is unclear. The CDR3 is made up of 12 amino acids. CDR1 and CDR2 from the germline V gene are LNHDA and SQIVND (reference sequence). Trimming removed 3 bases at V and 4 bases at J, with 7 bases between. The CDR3 DNA sequence: TGTGCCAGTAGTATCGGAGAGTACGAGCAGTACTTC. This codes for CASSIGEYEQYF.

V and J are TRBV7-9 and TRBJ1-1; possible D gene TRBD1, 6 bases. This CDR3 comprises 16 residues. Germline CDR1 reads SEHNR; CDR2 reads FQNEAQ (reference sequence). V dropped 6 bases and J dropped 4 bases, with 21 bases sitting between them. The CDR3, as DNA: TGTGCCAGCAGACCTCATAACCCAGGGGTGGGCACTGAAGCTTTCTTT. It is translated as CASRPHNPGVGTEAFF. The variable domain in full, completed from reference TRBV7-9 and TRBJ1-1, reads DTGVSQNPRHKITKRGQNVTFRCDPISEHNRLYWYRQTLGQGPEFLTYFQNEAQLEKSRLLSDRFSAERPKGSFSTLEIQRTEQGDSAMYLCASRPHNPGVGTEAFFGQGTRLTVV.

This clonotype was counted only a few times. The chain recombines TRBV30 with TRBJ1-2; 7 nucleotides agree with TRBD1. Germline CDR1 GTSNPN, CDR2 SVGIG (reference sequence). Losses at the gene ends were 3 bases for V and 4 bases for J; bases not matched to a gene: 5. This CDR3 spans 13 amino acids. CDR3 loop: CAWRIRDSYGYTF. DNA for the CDR3: TGTGCCTGGAGGATTCGGGACAGCTATGGCTACACCTTC.

This clonotype was counted between two and nine times. V is TRBV18 and J is TRBJ1-1, with unresolved D. Germline CDR1 and CDR2: KGHSH and LQKENI. The CDR3 sequence is 12 residues long. With 5 bases removed from V and 5 bases from J, the gap between germline ends came to 9 bases. The CDR3 is CASSTLSTEAFF. In nucleotides, the CDR3 is TGTGCCAGCTCAACCCTCTCAACTGAAGCTTTCTTT.